This T cell receptor beta chain is drawn from a study of beta chain features in type 1 diabetes. The table lists this clone with a few counts. Expressed TCRB transcripts were sequenced after all isolated RNA was converted to cDNA. The repertoire was sequenced with immunoSEQ multiplex PCR; TCRdb's copy has only in-frame clones and lacks some. This table holds some 270,000 clones, approximately 14% found once. The germline V and J ends were trimmed by 4 bases and 6 bases, with 14 bases remaining between them. From germline, CDR1 is SGHRS and CDR2 YFSETQ. This CDR3 region has 13 residues. The chain couples TRBV5-1 to TRBJ2-7, with D perhaps matching TRBD2 (6 bases). This receptor was obtained from a woman in her 40s in good health. The specimen was naive CD4+ T cells from blood. The CDR3 spells CASSPMEEGEQYF. In DNA, the CDR3 is TGCGCCAGCAGCCCAATGGAGGAGGGCGAGCAGTACTTC.